The present entry profiles one TCR beta chain with its context. What it binds is unknown. TCRdb re-called the reads with MiXCR, one entry per CDR3 protein. The profile shows approximately 43,000 distinct CDR3 sequences, roughly 22% of them singletons. The CDR3 runs 14 residues. V was shortened by 5 bases and J by 4 bases, with 16 bases between the two germline ends. CDR1 and CDR2 (germline): SGHNT, YYREEE (reference sequence). This entry comes from a study of T cell repertoires in cytomegalovirus infection. Study context: TCR beta signatures that were public indicated CMV infection and matching HLA type.

Sequencing input: PBMCs, sequenced either directly or after in vitro stimulation (not recorded which). The gene calls are TRBV5-4 and TRBJ2-7; D might be TRBD1 (6 bases). The sequence was collected from a human donor in good health (CMV status not recorded). Some clones in this sample may be carry-over from other donors' samples. The CDR3 DNA follows: TGTGCCAGCAGTCTGGGCCTCCAGGGGTACGAGCAGTACTTC. Its translation: CASSLGLQGYEQYF.